The clone carrying this TCR beta chain showed up just a few times. This record comes from a study of T-cell memory formation after mild COVID-19. TCRdb called the 5' RACE reads again in MiXCR, with one record for every CDR3 protein. The table records fewer than 110,000 distinct CDR3 sequences, 14% of them present only once. The CDR3 length is 15 residues. In germline, CDR1 is MNHEY, CDR2 SVGEGT. J lost 2 bases, V lost 6 bases, and 8 bases had no gene match. The sequencing sample was made of PBMCs or a T cell subset sorted from them (not recorded which). The receptor comes from a man younger than 35 who had mild COVID-19 (a few samples of this study predate the infection). Cell type and time point are not known. V and J are TRBV6-2 or TRBV6-3 and TRBJ2-5; 8 bases are shared with TRBD2. CDR3 sequence: CASRLRLAPQETQYF. CDR3 DNA: TGTGCCAGCAGGCTCCGACTAGCGCCTCAAGAGACCCAGTACTTC.